The present entry profiles one T cell receptor beta chain with its context. Original analysis: From reference gene primer amplification, estimates of nucleated cell counts were derived. Assay used: immunoSEQ multiplex PCR; TCRdb lists only in-frame clones, some missing. V and J calls plus clone size are reproduced from that table; the DNA served to infer D and trimming. The data hold around 260,000 clones, with over 75% observed a single time. The data derive from a study of blood T cell repertoires in COVID-19. Turning to the study itself: PBMCs, B-cell-depleted T cells, or T cells provided the cDNA or gDNA that made up the material.

From germline, CDR1 is SGHKS and CDR2 YYEKEE (reference sequence). Losses at the gene ends were 0 bases for V and 5 bases for J; bases not matched to a gene: 9. This CDR3 region has 16 residues. Adults between roughly 18 and 95 years of age took part from 24 US areas. This receptor was obtained from a woman aged 30 to 39 who had recovered from COVID-19. The chain employs TRBV5-5 and TRBJ2-5, with 8 bases lining up with TRBD2. The sequenced material came from PBMCs or T cells enriched from blood (not recorded which). CDR3 sequence reads: CASSLGSGSGSETQYF. CDR3 DNA: TGTGCCAGCAGCTTGGGGAGCGGGAGTGGGTCGGAGACCCAGTACTTC.